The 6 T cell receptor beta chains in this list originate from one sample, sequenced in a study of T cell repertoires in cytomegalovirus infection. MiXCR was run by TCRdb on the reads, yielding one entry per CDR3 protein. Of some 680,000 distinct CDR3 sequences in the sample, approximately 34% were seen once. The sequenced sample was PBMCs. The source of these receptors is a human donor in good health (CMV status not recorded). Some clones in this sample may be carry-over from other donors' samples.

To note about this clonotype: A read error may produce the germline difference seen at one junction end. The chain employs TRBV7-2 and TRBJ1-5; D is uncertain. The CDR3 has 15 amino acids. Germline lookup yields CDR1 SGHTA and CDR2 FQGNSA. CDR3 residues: CGSSLAGGPQQPQHF. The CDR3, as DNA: TGTGGCAGCAGCTTAGCGGGCGGGCCACAGCAGCCCCAGCATTTT.

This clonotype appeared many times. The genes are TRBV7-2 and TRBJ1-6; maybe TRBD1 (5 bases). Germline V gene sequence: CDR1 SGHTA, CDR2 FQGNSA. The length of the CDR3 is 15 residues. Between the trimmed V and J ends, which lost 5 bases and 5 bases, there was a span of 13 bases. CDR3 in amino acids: CASSVRGGDNSPLHF. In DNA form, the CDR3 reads TGTGCCAGCAGCGTCCGGGGGGGGGATAATTCACCCCTCCACTTT. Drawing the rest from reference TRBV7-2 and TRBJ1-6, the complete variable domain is GAGVSQSPSNKVTEKGKDVELRCDPISGHTALYWYRQSLGQGLEFLIYFQGNSAPDKSGLPSDRFSAERTGGSVSTLTIQRTQQEDSAVYLCASSVRGGDNSPLHFGNGTRLTVT.

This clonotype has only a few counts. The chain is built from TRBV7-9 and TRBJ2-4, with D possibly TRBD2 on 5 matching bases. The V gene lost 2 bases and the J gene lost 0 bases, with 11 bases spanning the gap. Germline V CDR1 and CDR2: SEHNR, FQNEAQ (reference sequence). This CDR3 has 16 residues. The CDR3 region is CASSLLAGLAKNIQYF. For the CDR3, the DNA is TGTGCCAGCAGCTTACTGGCGGGCTTAGCCAAAAACATTCAGTACTTC.

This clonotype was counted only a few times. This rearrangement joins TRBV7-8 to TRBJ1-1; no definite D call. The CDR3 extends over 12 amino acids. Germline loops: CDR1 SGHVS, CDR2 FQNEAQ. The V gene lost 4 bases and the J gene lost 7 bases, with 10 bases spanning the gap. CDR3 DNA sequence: TGTGCCAGCAGCTCTGGAGGGATTGAAGCTTTCTTT. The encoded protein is CASSSGGIEAFF.

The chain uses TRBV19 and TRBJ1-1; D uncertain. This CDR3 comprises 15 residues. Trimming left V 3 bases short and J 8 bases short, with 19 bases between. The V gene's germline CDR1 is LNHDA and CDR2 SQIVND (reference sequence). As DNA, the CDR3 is TGTGCCAGTAGTATCAGCCTAACCCCTGGAGGGGAAGCTTTCTTT. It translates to CASSISLTPGGEAFF.

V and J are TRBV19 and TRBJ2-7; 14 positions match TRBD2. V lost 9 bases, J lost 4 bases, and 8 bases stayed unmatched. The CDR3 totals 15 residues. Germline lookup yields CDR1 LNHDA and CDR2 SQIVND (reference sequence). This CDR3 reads CASGSGTSGSYEQYF. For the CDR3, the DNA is TGTGCCAGCGGTTCTGGGACTAGCGGGAGTTACGAGCAGTACTTC. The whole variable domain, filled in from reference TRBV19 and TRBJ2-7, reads DGGITQSPKYLFRKEGQNVTLSCEQNLNHDAMYWYRQDPGQGLRLIYYSQIVNDFQKGDIAEGYSVSREKKESFPLTVTSAQKNPTAFYLCASGSGTSGSYEQYFGPGTRLTVT.